The clone carrying this T cell receptor (beta chain) has only a few counts. Its specificity is unknown. These data come from a study of cytomegalovirus exposure and HLA in healthy donors. Study-wide points: Later analysis indicated greater clonal expansion among HLA-associated TCR beta chains than among equally common other chains. Usually a TCR sequence was rare, but some public TCRs were found in many donors. Specific recognition of CMV antigens was confirmed in vitro for a few chains (all CMV-associated). TCR beta sequences numbering fewer than 20,000 were associated with HLA alleles at 0.05 false discovery rate in a later analysis.

With 7 bases removed from V and 4 bases from J, the gap between germline ends came to 11 bases. Germline V CDR1 and CDR2: SNHLY, FYNNEI. This CDR3 contains 13 residues. Primers included in the PCR were 60 Vbeta and 13 Jbeta primers. Assay: immunoSEQ multiplex PCR; the TCRdb copy retains only in-frame clones and omits some. The data contain a few hundred thousand clones, 65% to 85% of them seen just once; the ten biggest clones take up just under 3%. This sequence originates from a woman between 25 and 40 years old in good health and CMV-seronegative. J is TRBJ1-5 and V is TRBV2; D might be TRBD1 (6 bases). Sequenced input: PBMCs. CDR3 protein: CASTAGVNQPQHF. The CDR3 DNA follows: TGTGCCAGCACCGCAGGGGTAAATCAGCCCCAGCATTTT.